This T cell receptor beta chain was recovered during a study of tumor T cells in aggressive B-cell lymphoma. Germline V gene lookup returns CDR1 KGHSH and CDR2 LQKENI. This CDR3 contains 12 residues. V was cut by 8 bases and J by 4 bases, with 11 bases left in between. The table came from immunoSEQ multiplex PCR; TCRdb's copy has only in-frame clones and leaves some out. Of 400 to 500 clones listed, 94% are singletons. This sequence was found in an adult with diffuse large B cell lymphoma. The specimen sequenced was tumor tissue. This rearrangement joins TRBV18 to TRBJ1-2; no reliable D call. CDR3: CASRGGSYGYTF. CDR3 sequence (DNA): TGTGCCAGCCGGGGAGGGTCCTATGGCTACACCTTC.